Each of the 17 T cell receptor beta chains below was sequenced from the same sample in a study of cytomegalovirus exposure and HLA in healthy donors. Primers for the PCR totalled 60 Vbeta and 13 Jbeta. TCRdb's copy holds only in-frame clones and misses some; the assay was immunoSEQ multiplex PCR. The sample features about 160,000 clones, with around 1.5% in its top ten. The sequencing input was PBMCs. These receptors were collected from a woman between 45 and 60 years old in good health and CMV-seronegative.

The chain is built from TRBV7-2 and TRBJ2-5, with TRBD2 matching over 7 bases. Germline CDR1 SGHTA, CDR2 FQGNSA. Losses at the gene ends were 4 bases for V and 1 base for J; bases not matched to a gene: 9. CDR3 length equals 16 residues. The CDR3 sequence: CASSSSSGAVQETQYF. The CDR3 region has the DNA TGTGCCAGCAGCTCCTCCAGCGGGGCGGTCCAAGAGACCCAGTACTTC.

This chain joins TRBV9 and TRBJ2-7; 12 bases are a match to TRBD2. With V trimmed by 4 bases and J by 3 bases, 2 bases remained unmatched. CDR1 SGDLS and CDR2 YYNGEE come from the germline V gene. The CDR3 totals 14 residues. CDR3 region: CASSSGLAGYEQYF. CDR3 DNA sequence: TGTGCCAGCAGCTCGGGACTAGCGGGCTACGAGCAGTACTTC.

The J gene is TRBJ1-5, the V gene TRBV6-5, with D perhaps matching TRBD1 (6 bases). V lost 0 bases and J lost 9, with 12 bases in between. CDR1 is MNHEY, CDR2 SVGAGI, per germline. CDR3 length: 14 residues. The CDR3 bases are TGTGCCAGCAGTTACTCGGGACGGACAGCGCCCCAGCATTTT. Translating gives CASSYSGRTAPQHF.

The rearrangement uses TRBV5-1 and TRBJ2-5; 11 positions match TRBD1. Per germline, CDR1 SGHRS and CDR2 YFSETQ. The ends lost 5 bases at V and 2 bases at J; junction bases unmatched: 8. The CDR3 is 16 residues long. CDR3 residues: CASREDRGHIQETQYF. CDR3 coding DNA: TGCGCCAGCAGGGAGGACAGGGGGCACATACAAGAGACCCAGTACTTC.

The chain recombines TRBV7-2 with TRBJ2-2; tentatively, D is TRBD1 (5 bases). Deletions cut 6 bases from V and 0 bases from J, with 11 bases between. Germline lookup yields CDR1 SGHTA and CDR2 FQGNSA. The CDR3 runs to 15 residues. The CDR3 DNA reads TGTGCCAGCAGATTACAGGCCACGAACACCGGGGAGCTGTTTTTT. Translated: CASRLQATNTGELFF.

This CDR3 is CASIHGGQASSYEQYF. Here the CDR3 DNA reads TGTGCCAGCATCCACGGGGGACAGGCAAGCTCCTACGAGCAGTACTTC. This chain uses TRBV6-6 with TRBJ2-7; 8 bases align to TRBD1. CDR1 is MNHNY, CDR2 SVGAGI, per germline (reference sequence). J gave up 0 bases and V 7 bases, and 11 bases lay outside the gene matches. The CDR3 runs to 16 residues.

This rearrangement joins TRBV19 to TRBJ1-5; maybe TRBD1 (6 bases). Germline values: CDR1 LNHDA, CDR2 SQIVND (reference sequence). Trimming took 10 bases from V and 4 from J, leaving 20 bases between them. The CDR3 contains 15 residues. In nucleotides, the CDR3 is TGTGCCACTTTGGGGGCTAGAGGAGATAATCAGCCCCAGCATTTT. This sequence encodes CATLGARGDNQPQHF.

CDR3 bases: TGCAGCGTTCAGGGACAGGGGCTGATGACTAATGAAAAACTGTTTTTT. Residues: CSVQGQGLMTNEKLFF. The genes are TRBV29-1 and TRBJ1-4, with TRBD1 matching 10 bases. After removal of 5 bases from V and 2 bases from J, the junction contained 8 bases not matched to a gene. Germline assignment: CDR1 SQVTM and CDR2 ANQGSEA. This CDR3 comprises 16 residues.

The rearrangement uses TRBV19 and TRBJ2-2, with D perhaps matching TRBD2 (6 bases). CDR3 size: 16 residues. The V gene lost 5 bases and the J gene lost 2 bases, with 15 bases spanning the gap. Germline V lookup: CDR1 LNHDA, CDR2 SQIVND (reference sequence). DNA of the CDR3: TGTGCCAGTAGTCTTGAGGGGAGGCTTAACACCGGGGAGCTGTTTTTT. It codes for CASSLEGRLNTGELFF.

J is TRBJ2-7 and V is TRBV7-8; D remains unclear. Germline assignment: CDR1 SGHVS and CDR2 FQNEAQ. Trimming stripped 2 bases from V and 4 bases from J, with 15 bases between. The CDR3 is 15 amino acids. The CDR3 sequence: CASSLLESPEYEQYF. In nucleotides, the CDR3 is TGTGCCAGCAGCTTATTGGAGTCGCCGGAATACGAGCAGTACTTC.

The rearrangement links TRBV29-1 to TRBJ2-5, with D tentatively TRBD2 (6 bases). The closer fit of TRBJ2-7 to the DNA end suggests the J call may be wrong. In germline, CDR1 is SQVTM, CDR2 ANQGSEA. The CDR3 contains 14 residues. CDR3 loop: CSVELPGALYEQYF. The CDR3 DNA reads TGCAGCGTTGAACTCCCGGGAGCCCTCTACGAGCAGTACTTC.

The chain uses TRBV5-1 and TRBJ1-6; 10 nucleotides align to TRBD1. V lost 4 bases and J lost 1; bases outside the gene matches: 2. This CDR3 region has 16 residues. Germline CDR1 is SGHRS and CDR2 is YFSETQ. The CDR3 DNA sequence: TGCGCCAGCAGCACGGGACAGGGGTCCTATAATTCACCCCTCCACTTT. Protein product: CASSTGQGSYNSPLHF.

The gene calls are TRBV7-3 and TRBJ2-3; 7 nucleotides align to TRBD1. Trimming removed 5 bases from V and 3 bases from J; junction bases left unmatched: 5. Germline V gene lookup returns CDR1 SGHTA and CDR2 FQGTGA. The CDR3 consists of 14 residues. This CDR3 is CASSSGQATDTQYF. Written as DNA, the CDR3 is TGTGCCAGCAGCAGCGGACAGGCGACAGATACGCAGTATTTT. The whole variable domain, remainder taken from reference TRBV7-3 and TRBJ2-3, is GAGVSQTPSNKVTEKGKYVELRCDPISGHTALYWYRQSLGQGPEFLIYFQGTGAADDSGLPNDRFFAVRPEGSVSTLKIQRTERGDSAVYLCASSSGQATDTQYFGPGTRLTVL.

The chain combines TRBV7-3 with TRBJ2-1, with 7 bases identical to TRBD1. The germline gives CDR1 SGHTA, CDR2 FQGTGA. The CDR3 covers 13 residues. The V and J ends lost 5 bases and 5 bases, in that order; junction bases with no gene match: 3. DNA of the CDR3: TGTGCCAGCAGCGCAGACAGGGACAATGAGCAGTTCTTC. Its translation: CASSADRDNEQFF.

The V call is TRBV7-6, the J call TRBJ1-6, with TRBD1 matching over 8 bases. CDR1 is SGHVS and CDR2 is FNYEAQ in the germline V gene. The CDR3 extends over 14 amino acids. Unmatched junction bases numbered 6, after V lost 4 bases and J lost 10 bases. The CDR3, as DNA: TGTGCCAGCAGCTCGGACAGGGCTAACTCACCCCTCCACTTT. Translated, it gives CASSSDRANSPLHF.

The chain is built from TRBV4-2 and TRBJ1-4; 8 nucleotides line up with TRBD1. The CDR3 is 16 residues long. The V and J ends lost 4 bases and 8 bases, in that order; junction bases with no gene match: 12. Germline-derived CDR1 and CDR2 are LGHNA and YNFKEQ. The DNA for the CDR3 is TGTGCCAGCAGCCTTACCGGGGGGACAGGTGACGAAAAACTGTTTTTT. Protein product: CASSLTGGTGDEKLFF.

This rearrangement joins TRBV15 to TRBJ2-1; D remains ambiguous. CDR1 is LNHNV and CDR2 is YYDKDF in the germline V gene (reference sequence). The ends were cut back, 1 base at V and 10 bases at J, with 14 bases in the middle. The CDR3 totals 14 residues. The CDR3 DNA reads as TGTGCCACCAGCAGAGGTGGTTCTTACGGGGAGCAGTTCTTC. Protein: CATSRGGSYGEQFF.